Below, one T cell receptor beta chain is given with its context. The sample originates from a study of blood T cell repertoires in COVID-19. This CDR3 spans 20 amino acids. Libraries were prepared by immunoSEQ multiplex PCR; TCRdb keeps only in-frame clonotypes and omits some of them. The profile shows tens of thousands of clones, approximately 85% of them singletons. The source of this sequence is a human donor in a cohort sampled during active COVID-19. What was sequenced was peripheral blood. The V gene is TRBV21-1, the J gene TRBJ2-2; the table's D gene call, TRBD1, was not cross checked with the DNA. TRBV21-1 is reported as a pseudogene. The CDR3 DNA follows: TGTGCCAGCAGCAAAGCGACGAAACAGGGGGATACTCCGAACACCGGGGAGCTGTTTTTT. This codes for CASSKATKQGDTPNTGELFF.